The 17 T cell receptor beta chains in this list originate from one sample, sequenced in a study of blood T cell repertoires in COVID-19. TCRdb's table, derived via immunoSEQ multiplex PCR, lists solely in-frame clones and lacks some. The sample yields 400,000 or so clones, approximately 87% seen once. Sequencing used PBMCs or T cells enriched from blood (not recorded which). These receptor sequences come from a middle-aged man in a cohort exposed to, infected with or recovered from COVID-19 (not recorded which).

The CDR3 protein is CATSDSFTGELFF. The CDR3 nucleotides are TGTGCCACCAGTGACTCCTTCACCGGGGAGCTGTTTTTT. The chain combines TRBV24-1 with TRBJ2-2, with D unresolved. V was shortened by 4 bases and J by 4 bases, with 6 bases between the two germline ends. Germline CDR1 KGHDR, CDR2 SFDVKD. The CDR3 covers 13 residues.

The rearrangement uses TRBV18 and TRBJ2-1; D is uncertain. V dropped 1 base and J dropped 5 bases, with 3 bases sitting between them. CDR3 length equals 12 residues. Germline-derived CDR1 and CDR2 are KGHSH and LQKENI. In DNA, the CDR3 is TGTGCCAGCTCACCACGTAACAATGAGCAGTTCTTC. It specifies CASSPRNNEQFF.

This clone has a handful of counts. The rearrangement links TRBV6-1 to TRBJ1-5, with a tentative D call TRBD1 (5 bases). V shed 2 bases and J shed 2 bases, with 13 bases lying between them. The CDR3 contains 16 residues. The germline V gene has CDR1 MNHNS and CDR2 SASEGT. CDR3 sequence (DNA): TGTGCCAGCAGTGAAAAGAAGGGGTTCGGCAATCAGCCCCAGCATTTT. Protein sequence: CASSEKKGFGNQPQHF.

The chain carries TRBV6-5 and TRBJ1-5; 9 bases fit TRBD1. This CDR3 has 15 residues. Germline V gives CDR1 MNHEY, CDR2 SVGAGI. V shed 6 bases, J shed 2 bases, and the junction held 5 bases outside the gene matches. CDR3 DNA sequence: TGTGCCAGCAGACCCCGGGACAGGGGCAATCAGCCCCAGCATTTT. It codes for CASRPRDRGNQPQHF.

As concerns this clone: A read error is likely, as this CDR3 ends without the conserved phenylalanine or tryptophan. The DNA is omitted, as the CDR3 cannot be located on it reliably, and the CDR3 follows TCRdb's listing. This chain uses TRBV7-3 with TRBJ1-2; the tabulated D call, TRBD1, remains unverified against the DNA. The CDR3 region is 9 residues in length, termini included. Germline V gene lookup returns CDR1 SGHTA and CDR2 FQGTGA. This CDR3 is CASSPTGGT.

The CDR3, as DNA: TGTGCCAGCAGCTCCGGGACTAGCGGGAGAGCCGATACGCAGTATTTT. Its protein is CASSSGTSGRADTQYF. The chain couples TRBV11-2 to TRBJ2-3, with 14 bases identical to TRBD2. V lost 4 bases and J lost 6; bases outside the gene matches: 6. The CDR3 extends over 16 amino acids. CDR1 and CDR2 (germline): SGHAT, FQNNGV.

The chain uses TRBV7-9 and TRBJ2-1; D possibly corresponds to TRBD2 (5 bases). V gave up 5 bases and J gave up 8 bases, with 25 bases separating them. The germline CDR1 and CDR2 sequences are SEHNR and FQNEAQ (reference sequence). This CDR3 comprises 17 residues. The CDR3 sequence is CASSPRLATTPLDEQFF. The CDR3 region has the DNA TGTGCCAGCAGCCCCCGGCTAGCAACCACCCCCCTCGATGAGCAGTTCTTC.

The gene calls are TRBV5-5 and TRBJ1-2; 7 bases line up with TRBD1. Germline V lookup: CDR1 SGHKS, CDR2 YYEKEE (reference sequence). The V and J ends lost 0 bases and 6 bases, in that order; junction bases with no gene match: 2. The CDR3 covers 13 residues. The CDR3 coding sequence is TGTGCCAGCAGCTTGGGGCAGGGGGATGGCTACACCTTC. It is translated as CASSLGQGDGYTF.

V is TRBV10-3 and J is TRBJ1-2; 11 bases are shared with TRBD1. The CDR3 loop spans 16 amino acids. Unmatched junction bases numbered 11, after V lost 4 bases and J lost 7 bases. Germline values: CDR1 ENHRY, CDR2 SYGVKD. CDR3 loop: CAISGDRGFLPGGYTF. As DNA, the CDR3 is TGTGCCATCAGTGGGGACAGGGGGTTCCTTCCAGGTGGCTACACCTTC.

V gene TRBV20-1 combines with J gene TRBJ2-1, with 10 bases that match TRBD2. Germline V gives CDR1 DFQATT, CDR2 SNEGSKA (reference sequence). V shed 6 bases, J shed 8 bases, and the junction held 13 bases outside the gene matches. The CDR3 has 15 residues. The CDR3 DNA reads as TGCAGTGCAAGTCTCCTAGCGGGAGATAACTATGAGCAGTTCTTC. Its protein product is CSASLLAGDNYEQFF.

CDR3 sequence (DNA): TGTGCCAGCAGCTTAGCCGCGGACAGAAATAATTCACCCCTCCACTTT. Its translation is CASSLAADRNNSPLHF. This chain uses TRBV7-9 with TRBJ1-6, with TRBD1 as a possible D gene (6 bases). The CDR3 spans 16 residues. Looked up from germline, CDR1 is SEHNR and CDR2 is FQNEAQ (reference sequence). Between the trimmed V and J ends, which lost 0 bases and 5 bases, there was a span of 11 bases.

The chain employs TRBV20-1 and TRBJ2-7; D is unclear. The ends were cut back, 3 bases at V and 2 bases at J, with 14 bases in the middle. Germline V gene data show CDR1 as DFQATT and CDR2 as SNEGSKA (reference sequence). This CDR3 is 14 amino acids long. Written as DNA, the CDR3 is TGCAGTGCTAGTTCGGGTCGGGTCGCCTACGAGCAGTACTTC. This translates into CSASSGRVAYEQYF.

This clone has only a few counts. V and J are TRBV4-1 and TRBJ1-5, with 9 nucleotides matching TRBD1. Germline assignment: CDR1 MGHRA and CDR2 YSYEKL. This CDR3 region has 17 residues. Trimming at V came to 0 bases and at J to 2 bases, leaving 5 bases not matched to a gene. The CDR3 sequence: CASSQEWRTGGNQPQHF. CDR3 nucleotides: TGCGCCAGCAGCCAAGAGTGGCGGACAGGGGGCAATCAGCCCCAGCATTTT.

The rearrangement joins TRBV5-4 to TRBJ2-5; unclear D gene. CDR3 length: 11 residues. Trimming removed 3 bases from V and 2 bases from J, with 2 bases in between. Looked up from germline, CDR1 is SGHNT and CDR2 is YYREEE (reference sequence). The CDR3 loop is CASSSQETQYF. CDR3 sequence (DNA): TGTGCCAGCAGCTCGCAAGAGACCCAGTACTTC.

V is TRBV24-1 and J is TRBJ1-2; 9 bases agree with TRBD1. Per germline, CDR1 KGHDR and CDR2 SFDVKD. V trimming: 5 bases; J trimming: 8 bases; junction bases outside the gene matches: 11. This CDR3 region has 15 residues. The CDR3 DNA sequence: TGTGCCACCAGTGCCCCGGGACAGGGAACTCCCGGCTACACCTTC. Amino acids: CATSAPGQGTPGYTF.

The CDR3 DNA is TGTGCCAGCAACCTTGGTGGACAGGGGGTTTACGAGCAGTACTTC. Residues: CASNLGGQGVYEQYF. The chain combines TRBV28 with TRBJ2-7; 10 bases are a match to TRBD1. V gave up 7 bases and J gave up 4 bases; unmatched junction bases: 10. The CDR3 totals 15 residues. Germline V lookup: CDR1 MDHEN, CDR2 SYDVKM.

V usage is TRBV2 and J usage is TRBJ2-6, with a possible D match to TRBD2 (6 bases). CDR3 length: 18 amino acids. Per the germline V gene, CDR1 is SNHLY and CDR2 is FYNNEI. V lost 7 bases and J 0 bases, leaving 19 bases between the germline ends. The CDR3 bases are TGTGCCAGCACCGGAGCTTGGGGAGGAAACTCTGGGGCCAACGTCCTGACTTTC. Protein: CASTGAWGGNSGANVLTF.